One and the same sample provided the 18 T cell receptor beta chains below, sequenced in a study of OX40 agonist ivuxolimab in advanced cancers. Using immunoSEQ multiplex PCR, the repertoire was profiled, and TCRdb retains in-frame clones only, with some absent. The sample has about 68,000 clones, around nine tenths seen once. The source material was CD4+ or CD8+ T cells sorted from blood, sampled in a trial of the OX40 agonist ivuxolimab. Receptors were obtained from an adult with an advanced solid tumor such as melanoma, head and neck, liver or kidney cancer.

This chain connects TRBV9 to TRBJ1-2; D is unclear. V was clipped by 7 bases and J by 2 bases, with 9 bases between them. Germline V gene lookup returns CDR1 SGDLS and CDR2 YYNGEE. The CDR3 spans 12 residues. The CDR3 nucleotides are TGTGCCAGCGGGCGGGTGAACTATGGCTACACCTTC. Translating gives CASGRVNYGYTF.

V gene TRBV5-1 combines with J gene TRBJ1-6; D gene ambiguous. The V gene lost 0 bases and the J gene lost 6 bases, with 10 bases spanning the gap. The CDR3 spans 15 residues. Germline values: CDR1 SGHRS, CDR2 YFSETQ. The CDR3 here is CASSLGSSGNSPLHF. CDR3 bases: TGCGCCAGCAGCTTGGGCTCCTCGGGTAATTCACCCCTCCACTTT.

The genes are TRBV6-1 and TRBJ2-7; tentatively, D is TRBD1 (6 bases). Trimming removed 1 base at V and 3 bases at J, with 10 bases between. CDR3 length: 14 residues. Per germline, CDR1 MNHNS and CDR2 SASEGT. CDR3 coding DNA: TGTGCCAGCAGTGAAGTACAGGGCTACTACGAGCAGTACTTC. This sequence encodes CASSEVQGYYEQYF.

This chain connects TRBV9 to TRBJ1-3, with 7 bases lining up with TRBD1. J gave up 2 bases and V 0 bases, and 5 bases lay outside the gene matches. Germline assignment: CDR1 SGDLS and CDR2 YYNGEE. The CDR3 runs 16 residues. CDR3: CASSVATGVAGNTIYF. The DNA for the CDR3 is TGTGCCAGCAGCGTAGCTACAGGGGTGGCTGGAAACACCATATATTTT.

The sample holds one count of this clone. V usage is TRBV7-9 and J usage is TRBJ1-1; D may be TRBD1 (5 bases). CDR3 length: 15 amino acids. V was clipped by 3 bases and J by 3 bases, with 14 bases between them. Germline loops: CDR1 SEHNR, CDR2 FQNEAQ (reference sequence). The chain's CDR3 is CASSFFGMGDTEAFF. The CDR3 region has the DNA TGTGCCAGCAGCTTTTTCGGGATGGGGGACACTGAAGCTTTCTTT.

The chain recombines TRBV19 with TRBJ1-1; 7 bases line up with TRBD1. The CDR3 runs 15 residues. Germline V gives CDR1 LNHDA, CDR2 SQIVND (reference sequence). Trimming removed 5 bases from V and 6 bases from J; junction bases left unmatched: 12. The CDR3 bases are TGTGCCAGTAGTCAAACACAGGGGAGGGCCTCTGAAGCTTTCTTT. Encoded protein: CASSQTQGRASEAFF.

The chain couples TRBV5-6 to TRBJ2-5; D perhaps matches TRBD1 (6 bases). V dropped 2 bases and J dropped 5 bases, with 10 bases sitting between them. The CDR3 runs 13 residues. Germline CDR1 SGHDT, CDR2 YYEEEE. The CDR3 protein is CASSLQGLETQYF. DNA of the CDR3: TGTGCCAGCAGCTTACAGGGTTTGGAGACCCAGTACTTC.

The chain recombines TRBV28 with TRBJ1-2; TRBD1 matches 7 bases. There are 14 residues in the CDR3. The V segment lost 5 bases and the J segment 7 bases; nucleotides outside the gene matches: 10. Germline CDR1 is MDHEN and CDR2 is SYDVKM. DNA of the CDR3: TGTGCCAGCAGTGGGGGACAGCGTGTTCCTGGCTACACCTTC. Translated: CASSGGQRVPGYTF.

This clone was picked up one time. The gene calls are TRBV5-1 and TRBJ2-1; D perhaps matches TRBD2 (6 bases). V lost 4 bases to trimming and J lost 2 bases, with 22 bases between them. The CDR3 runs 18 residues. Germline CDR1 and CDR2: SGHRS and YFSETQ. The CDR3 loop reads CASSPTPLAEKTYNEQFF. The CDR3 coding sequence is TGCGCCAGCAGCCCAACACCTTTAGCGGAGAAGACCTACAATGAGCAGTTCTTC.

The gene calls are TRBV5-5 and TRBJ2-5; 10 bases are shared with TRBD2. Germline V lookup: CDR1 SGHKS, CDR2 YYEKEE (reference sequence). The CDR3 totals 15 residues. The ends lost 0 bases at V and 5 bases at J; junction bases unmatched: 4. The chain's CDR3 is CASSLEILAGETQYF. The CDR3 bases are TGTGCCAGCAGCTTGGAAATACTAGCGGGGGAGACCCAGTACTTC.

The V and J genes are TRBV5-1 and TRBJ2-7; 8 nucleotides agree with TRBD1. The CDR3 totals 15 residues. The V and J ends lost 0 bases and 3 bases, in that order; junction bases with no gene match: 5. CDR1 is SGHRS, CDR2 YFSETQ, per germline. The CDR3 protein is CASSLEGQVLYEQYF. Here the CDR3 DNA reads TGCGCCAGCAGCTTGGAGGGACAGGTCCTCTACGAGCAGTACTTC.

This clone came up a few times. The V and J genes are TRBV25-1 and TRBJ1-2; the D gene is possibly TRBD1 (5 bases). V lost 1 base and J lost 2, with 11 bases in between. Germline CDR1 reads MGHDK; CDR2 reads SYGVNS. The CDR3 runs to 15 residues. The CDR3 protein is CASSEFVGGNYGYTF. The DNA for the CDR3 is TGTGCCAGCAGTGAATTCGTTGGGGGGAACTATGGCTACACCTTC.

The V gene is TRBV7-9, the J gene TRBJ2-1, with D possibly TRBD2 on 6 matching bases. Germline-derived CDR1 and CDR2 are SEHNR and FQNEAQ (reference sequence). V was trimmed by 4 bases and J by 1 base, leaving 17 bases between them. The CDR3 is 17 amino acids. The CDR3 sequence: CASSSFRREISYNEQFF. CDR3 nucleotides: TGTGCCAGCAGCTCTTTTAGACGGGAGATATCCTACAATGAGCAGTTCTTC.

The gene calls are TRBV5-1 and TRBJ2-3; 8 bases match TRBD2. Germline CDR1 is SGHRS and CDR2 is YFSETQ. CDR3 length equals 14 residues. Germline trimming cut 2 bases from V and 3 bases from J; bases unmatched to any gene: 2. The CDR3 is CASSFPGGTDTQYF. The CDR3 nucleotides are TGCGCCAGCAGCTTTCCGGGGGGGACAGATACGCAGTATTTT.

This clone was picked up one time. The chain joins TRBV5-6 to TRBJ2-2; unclear D gene. The CDR3 runs 16 residues. The V end lost 4 bases, the J end lost 2 bases, and 15 bases lay between the germline ends. Germline loops: CDR1 SGHDT, CDR2 YYEEEE. In nucleotides, the CDR3 is TGTGCCAGCAGCCGTAACCTCGGATCCAACACCGGGGAGCTGTTTTTT. Translation: CASSRNLGSNTGELFF.

The gene calls are TRBV21-1 and TRBJ2-1; the D call in the table, TRBD2, was not verified against the DNA. TRBV21-1 is reported as a pseudogene. The CDR3 totals 16 residues. CDR3 amino acids: CASSSFLCGIYNEQFF. Here the CDR3 DNA reads TGTGCCAGCAGCTCGTTCCTTTGCGGTATCTACAATGAGCAGTTCTTC.

The chain has TRBV11-3 and TRBJ2-1, with a tentative D call TRBD2 (6 bases). The CDR3 spans 13 residues. Trimming took 3 bases from V and 6 from J, leaving 9 bases between them. CDR1 SGHNT and CDR2 YENEEA come from the germline V gene. The CDR3 protein is CASSFGTGNEQFF. The CDR3 DNA reads as TGTGCCAGCAGCTTTGGGACTGGCAATGAGCAGTTCTTC.

This chain connects TRBV4-1 to TRBJ2-3, with D unclear. The ends were cut back, 4 bases at V and 1 base at J, with 6 bases in the middle. There are 13 residues in the CDR3. Germline CDR1 and CDR2: MGHRA and YSYEKL. CDR3 loop: CASSPAGTDTQYF. The CDR3 region has the DNA TGCGCCAGCAGCCCCGCTGGCACAGATACGCAGTATTTT.